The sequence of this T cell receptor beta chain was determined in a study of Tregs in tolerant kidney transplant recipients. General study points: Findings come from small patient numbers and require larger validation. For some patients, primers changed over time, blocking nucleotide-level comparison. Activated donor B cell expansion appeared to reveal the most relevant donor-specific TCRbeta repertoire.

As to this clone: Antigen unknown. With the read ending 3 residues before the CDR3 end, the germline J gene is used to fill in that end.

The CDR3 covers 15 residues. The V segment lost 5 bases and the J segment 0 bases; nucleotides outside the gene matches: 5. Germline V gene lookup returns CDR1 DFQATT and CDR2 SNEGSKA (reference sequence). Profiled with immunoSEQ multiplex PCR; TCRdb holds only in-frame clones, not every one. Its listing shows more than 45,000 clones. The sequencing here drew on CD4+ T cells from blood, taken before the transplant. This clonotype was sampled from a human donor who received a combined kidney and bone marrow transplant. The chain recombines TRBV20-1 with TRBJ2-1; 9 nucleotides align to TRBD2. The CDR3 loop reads CSAPSGRFSYNEQFF. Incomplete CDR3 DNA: TGCAGTGCTCCGAGCGGGAGGTTCTCCTACAATGAG.